These 26 T cell receptor beta chains originate from one sample sequenced in a study of blood T cell repertoires in COVID-19. Sequencing was performed with immunoSEQ multiplex PCR; in TCRdb, only in-frame clones are kept and a portion is missing. The sample holds fewer than 200,000 clones, roughly 87% seen once. The material sequenced was peripheral blood. Receptors originate from a young man who had recovered from COVID-19.

DNA for the CDR3: TGTGCCAGTAGTATAGTCGCTACTAGCGGGAGTTCCTCCTACGAGCAGTACTTC. This encodes CASSIVATSGSSSYEQYF. V usage is TRBV19 and J usage is TRBJ2-7, with 11 bases that match TRBD2. V lost 1 base to trimming and J lost 0 bases; unmatched junction nucleotides: 8. This CDR3 is built from 18 residues. CDR1 LNHDA and CDR2 SQIVND come from the germline V gene (reference sequence).

Here the CDR3 DNA reads TGTGCCAGCAGTTCCACTCGAGAACCCTACAATGAGCAGTTCTTC. It yields the protein CASSSTREPYNEQFF. The chain combines TRBV28 with TRBJ2-1; the D is unclear. Trimming took 4 bases from V and 2 from J, leaving 12 bases between them. This CDR3 has 15 residues. The germline gives CDR1 MDHEN, CDR2 SYDVKM.

This clone turned up a few times. The chain joins TRBV4-3 to TRBJ2-1, with 12 positions matching TRBD2. The CDR3 sequence is 17 residues long. Germline trimming cut 0 bases from V and 7 bases from J; bases unmatched to any gene: 7. Germline lookup yields CDR1 LGHNA and CDR2 YSLEER. CDR3 nucleotide sequence: TGCGCCAGCAGCCAAGATTCCGTGCTAGCGGGAGGGAATGAGCAGTTCTTC. Translating it yields CASSQDSVLAGGNEQFF.

CDR3 sequence (DNA): TGTGCCAGCAGCTCAGGACAGCAAGAGACCCAGTACTTC. Its protein is CASSSGQQETQYF. The chain employs TRBV7-2 and TRBJ2-5; TRBD1 is a possible D gene (6 bases). Trimming removed 4 bases from V and 2 bases from J, with 8 bases in between. The germline V gene has CDR1 SGHTA and CDR2 FQGNSA. CDR3 length: 13 residues.

J is TRBJ2-5 and V is TRBV6-2 or TRBV6-3, with a tentative D call TRBD2 (5 bases). Per germline, CDR1 MNHEY and CDR2 SVGEGT. V was cut by 1 base and J by 5 bases, with 14 bases left in between. The CDR3 loop spans 15 amino acids. CDR3 nucleotides: TGTGCCAGCAGTTACTATCTAGGAGGCCCGGAGACCCAGTACTTC. Translating gives CASSYYLGGPETQYF.

The chain employs TRBV4-1 and TRBJ2-7; D might be TRBD1 (6 bases). The V gene lost 1 base and the J gene lost 2 bases, with 12 bases spanning the gap. From germline, CDR1 is MGHRA and CDR2 YSYEKL. The CDR3 runs to 15 residues. CDR3 in DNA: TGCGCCAGCAGCCAAGCTCCGGACAGCGCCTACGAGCAGTACTTC. Protein product: CASSQAPDSAYEQYF.

The chain links TRBV4-3 to TRBJ2-1, with 11 bases aligning to TRBD2. CDR1 LGHNA and CDR2 YSLEER come from the germline V gene. The CDR3 covers 16 residues. Germline trimming cut 1 base from V and 10 bases from J; bases unmatched to any gene: 9. The CDR3 DNA reads as TGCGCCAGCAGCCAAGGAACCCTACTAGCGGGAGAGGAGCAGTTCTTC. This encodes CASSQGTLLAGEEQFF.

The rearrangement joins TRBV13 to TRBJ2-1; TRBD1 agrees at 8 bases. The CDR3 is made up of 17 amino acids. Germline loops: CDR1 PRHDT, CDR2 FYEKMQ (reference sequence). The V gene end was trimmed by 2 bases and the J gene end by 8 bases; junction bases not matched to a gene: 14. The CDR3 nucleotides read TGTGCCAGCAGCTTACCTTCAAGTGACAGGGGTTGGCATGAGCAGTTCTTC. Translation gives CASSLPSSDRGWHEQFF.

The V gene is TRBV2, the J gene TRBJ1-1, with unresolved D. The V and J ends lost 8 bases and 1 base respectively, with 5 bases between them. CDR1 is SNHLY, CDR2 FYNNEI, per germline. The CDR3 spans 11 residues. The CDR3 bases are TGTGCCAGCGTTCAGAACACTGAAGCTTTCTTT. Amino acid sequence: CASVQNTEAFF.

This clone appeared a single time. The chain combines TRBV9 with TRBJ2-6; 9 bases fit TRBD1. Per germline, CDR1 SGDLS and CDR2 YYNGEE. The J segment lost 2 bases and the V segment lost 0 bases, leaving 12 bases of the junction unmatched. This CDR3 has 20 amino acids. CDR3 residues: CASSVEILRTGAAGANVLTF. The CDR3 DNA sequence: TGTGCCAGCAGCGTAGAAATCTTAAGGACAGGGGCTGCTGGGGCCAACGTCCTGACTTTC.

This rearrangement joins TRBV2 to TRBJ1-3; TRBD1 aligns across 9 bases. The V gene end was trimmed by 5 bases and the J gene end by 1 base; junction bases not matched to a gene: 3. Germline V lookup: CDR1 SNHLY, CDR2 FYNNEI. This CDR3 spans 15 amino acids. CDR3 region: CASSSTGGSGNTIYF. CDR3 nucleotide sequence: TGTGCCAGCAGTTCGACAGGGGGATCTGGAAACACCATATATTTT.

This chain joins TRBV10-2 and TRBJ2-1; no clear D. Germline V lookup: CDR1 WSHSY, CDR2 SAAADI. The CDR3 is 15 amino acids. Trimming shortened V by 2 bases and J by 6 bases, and 14 bases separated the two germline ends. CDR3 bases: TGCGCCAGCAGTGAGCAAGACTTGAGTGGCAATGAGCAGTTCTTC. This translates into CASSEQDLSGNEQFF.

The V and J genes are TRBV4-1 and TRBJ2-5; TRBD2 aligns across 8 bases. This CDR3 is 15 amino acids long. J was trimmed by 0 bases and V by 0 bases; bases with no gene match: 0. Germline assignment: CDR1 MGHRA and CDR2 YSYEKL. CDR3 bases: TGCGCCAGCAGCCAAGAGCGGGGGGACCAAGAGACCCAGTACTTC. Translated: CASSQERGDQETQYF.

The gene calls are TRBV19 and TRBJ2-7; TRBD2 is a possible D gene (5 bases). V lost 0 bases and J 1 base, leaving 7 bases between the germline ends. Germline-derived CDR1 and CDR2 are LNHDA and SQIVND (reference sequence). The length of the CDR3 is 14 residues. The CDR3 DNA reads as TGTGCCAGTAGTATAGACGGGATATCCTACGAGCAGTACTTC. Translated, it gives CASSIDGISYEQYF.

This chain links TRBV5-1 with TRBJ1-4, with TRBD1 matching over 8 bases. The V gene's germline CDR1 is SGHRS and CDR2 YFSETQ. V gave up 4 bases and J gave up 3 bases; unmatched junction bases: 2. The CDR3 contains 14 residues. CDR3 in DNA: TGCGCCAGCAGCCACAGGGGGGCTAATGAAAAACTGTTTTTT. Translation gives CASSHRGANEKLFF.

This clone appeared once. The sample has other DNA sequences that encode this CDR3 too. This chain joins TRBV7-9 and TRBJ2-7; D not resolved. Per the germline V gene, CDR1 is SEHNR and CDR2 is FQNEAQ (reference sequence). V was trimmed by 4 bases and J by 4 bases, leaving 8 bases between them. The CDR3 has 12 amino acids. CDR3 nucleotide sequence: TGTGCCAGCAGCTCCTTCCTTTACGAGCAGTACTTC. Residues: CASSSFLYEQYF. Supplemented by reference TRBV7-9 and TRBJ2-7, the full variable domain reads DTGVSQNPRHKITKRGQNVTFRCDPISEHNRLYWYRQTLGQGPEFLTYFQNEAQLEKSRLLSDRFSAERPKGSFSTLEIQRTEQGDSAMYLCASSSFLYEQYFGPGTRLTVT.

This clone has only one observation. The chain carries TRBV28 and TRBJ1-5; a possible D gene is TRBD1 (6 bases). Trimming cost V 6 bases and J 4 bases, with 19 bases left between them. CDR3 size: 16 residues. Per germline, CDR1 MDHEN and CDR2 SYDVKM. DNA of the CDR3: TGTGCCAGCAGCCCGTTAGAGGACAGTCAAAATCAGCCCCAGCATTTT. Encoded protein: CASSPLEDSQNQPQHF.

This chain uses TRBV30 with TRBJ1-1; D gene unclear. Germline-derived CDR1 and CDR2 are GTSNPN and SVGIG (reference sequence). CDR3 length: 13 residues. V lost 0 bases, J lost 6 bases, and 11 bases lay in between. CDR3: CAWSVAPNSEAFF. In nucleotides, the CDR3 is TGTGCCTGGAGTGTAGCTCCAAACTCTGAAGCTTTCTTT.

The rearrangement links TRBV19 to TRBJ2-1; D remains unclear. V was clipped by 8 bases and J by 0 bases, with 8 bases between them. This CDR3 contains 13 residues. Germline lookup yields CDR1 LNHDA and CDR2 SQIVND (reference sequence). The CDR3 region is CASQSSSYNEQFF. The CDR3 coding sequence is TGTGCCAGTCAGTCCAGCTCCTACAATGAGCAGTTCTTC.

This chain connects TRBV6-5 to TRBJ1-1; maybe TRBD1 (5 bases). The CDR3 consists of 15 residues. The germline CDR1 and CDR2 sequences are MNHEY and SVGAGI. V shed 6 bases and J shed 7 bases, with 21 bases lying between them. DNA for the CDR3: TGTGCCAGCAGCTCCCAGGACACCCGGGAGGGTGAAGCTTTCTTT. Its translation is CASSSQDTREGEAFF.

The V call is TRBV10-1, the J call TRBJ2-7; 7 bases match TRBD1. V shed 9 bases and J 5 bases; nucleotides not matched to a gene: 10. CDR3 length: 13 amino acids. CDR1 WNHNN and CDR2 SYGVQD come from the germline V gene (reference sequence). The CDR3 sequence: CARETGSLNEQYF. In DNA form, the CDR3 reads TGCGCCAGGGAGACAGGGTCTCTTAACGAGCAGTACTTC.

The chain carries TRBV28 and TRBJ1-2, with 7 bases matching TRBD1. The CDR3 has 15 amino acids. With V trimmed by 6 bases and J by 8 bases, 15 bases remained unmatched. In germline, CDR1 is MDHEN, CDR2 SYDVKM. CDR3 in DNA: TGTGCCAGCAGCTTCCCTGGTATGACAGGGCACGGCTACACCTTC. Translated, it gives CASSFPGMTGHGYTF.

The J gene is TRBJ2-5, the V gene TRBV19, with TRBD1 matching over 7 bases. Germline CDR1 reads LNHDA; CDR2 reads SQIVND (reference sequence). This CDR3 spans 13 amino acids. Germline trimming cut 2 bases from V and 6 bases from J; bases unmatched to any gene: 3. The DNA for the CDR3 is TGTGCCAGTAGTATAAGCAGGGGGAAGACCCAGTACTTC. Translated: CASSISRGKTQYF.

This chain uses TRBV4-2 with TRBJ2-5; D might be TRBD2 (6 bases). Germline CDR1 reads LGHNA; CDR2 reads YNFKEQ. The V gene lost 3 bases and the J gene lost 4 bases, with 12 bases spanning the gap. There are 14 residues in the CDR3. The CDR3 sequence is CASSQTSSAETQYF. In DNA form, the CDR3 reads TGTGCCAGCAGCCAGACTTCTAGCGCAGAGACCCAGTACTTC.

The chain recombines TRBV7-3 with TRBJ2-1; no clear D. The germline V and J ends were trimmed by 2 bases and 7 bases, with 3 bases remaining between them. In germline, CDR1 is SGHTA, CDR2 FQGTGA. The length of the CDR3 is 11 residues. The CDR3 loop is CASSLANEQFF. In nucleotides, the CDR3 is TGTGCCAGCAGCTTAGCGAATGAGCAGTTCTTC.

J is TRBJ1-5 and V is TRBV5-8; TRBD1 agrees at 7 bases. The ends lost 6 bases at V and 3 bases at J; junction bases unmatched: 15. CDR3 length equals 17 residues. From germline, CDR1 is SGHTS and CDR2 YDEGEE. CDR3 DNA: TGTGCCAGCACTCTGATCGAGGGGGCAGCATTCAATCAGCCCCAGCATTTT. This translates into CASTLIEGAAFNQPQHF.